A single sample is the source of the 4 T cell receptor beta chains below, sequenced in a study of blood T cell repertoires in COVID-19. The data were produced by immunoSEQ multiplex PCR, yet TCRdb's version contains in-frame clones alone and is incomplete. This sample has approximately 230,000 clones, with approximately 90% found just once. The sample comprised PBMCs or T cells enriched from blood (not recorded which). Receptor source: a woman in her thirties who had recovered from COVID-19.

This chain uses TRBV30 with TRBJ2-1; the match to TRBD2 covers 13 bases. The CDR3 runs 15 residues. Germline values: CDR1 GTSNPN, CDR2 SVGIG (reference sequence). Trimming cost V 2 bases and J 8 bases; bases outside gene matches: 6. CDR3 loop: CAWSPLAGGPHEQFF. CDR3 DNA: TGTGCCTGGAGTCCACTAGCGGGAGGGCCCCATGAGCAGTTCTTC.

This sequence joins TRBV7-6 and TRBJ2-2; 11 bases line up with TRBD2. V lost 5 bases to trimming and J lost 5 bases; unmatched junction nucleotides: 10. CDR3 length equals 17 residues. CDR1 and CDR2 from the germline V gene are SGHVS and FNYEAQ. CDR3 DNA sequence: TGTGCCAGCAGCCGGACTTGGGCTAGCGGGAGGACCGGGGAGCTGTTTTTT. Residues: CASSRTWASGRTGELFF.

The chain carries TRBV28 and TRBJ1-1; 9 bases match TRBD1. J was trimmed by 3 bases and V by 6 bases; bases with no gene match: 8. The CDR3 is 15 residues long. The germline V gene has CDR1 MDHEN and CDR2 SYDVKM. The CDR3 protein is CASRNWTGAHTEAFF. CDR3 nucleotide sequence: TGTGCCAGCAGAAACTGGACAGGGGCCCACACTGAAGCTTTCTTT.

Worth noting for this clone: In the same sample, other DNA sequences code for this CDR3. The chain has TRBV5-6 and TRBJ1-5; D not certain. The CDR3 runs to 13 residues. CDR1 SGHDT and CDR2 YYEEEE come from the germline V gene. The V end was cut by 2 bases, the J end by 0 bases, with 3 bases between. CDR3 sequence (DNA): TGTGCCAGCAGCTTCCGTAGCAATCAGCCCCAGCATTTT. Protein product: CASSFRSNQPQHF.